This TCR beta chain was found in a study of Ad26.COV2.S vaccination and SARS-CoV-2 variants. As for the study in general: Donor was in the COV1001 Ad26.COV2.S trial arm.

In this sample, this clone turned up once. The germline V gene has CDR1 KGHDR and CDR2 SFDVKD. Between the trimmed V and J ends, which lost 4 bases and 9 bases, there was a span of 12 bases. This CDR3 is built from 13 residues. Regarding treatment: 15 to 20 received Ad26.COV2.S at low or high dose, single or two shots; 5 received placebo; per-sample allocation not given. Specimen acquisition occurred on day 63 following the initial vaccine or placebo injection. TCRdb's copy holds only in-frame clones and misses some; the assay was immunoSEQ multiplex PCR. The sample has about 330,000 clones, almost 90% seen once.

The chain has TRBV24-1 and TRBJ2-1; D is uncertain. The sequencing used peripheral blood, collected in a trial of Ad26.COV2.S vaccine versus placebo. The receptor was isolated from a person between 18 and 59 years old who received the Ad26.COV2.S COVID-19 vaccine or a placebo. This CDR3 is CATSDPLEGEQFF. The CDR3 nucleotides read TGTGCCACCAGTGACCCCTTAGAAGGTGAGCAGTTCTTC.